The 7 T cell receptor delta chains listed next were all sequenced from one sample in a study of gamma-delta chains in newborns, infants, children. TCRdb redid clone calling on the reads using CATT. The sample carries 13,000 to 15,000 delta-chain clones, approximately 7% recorded once. Sequencing was performed on blood. The receptor set was obtained from a child who was a newborn, infant or young child, either healthy, febrile or measles-vaccinated (not recorded which).

As regards this clone: A junction end diverges from the germline sequence, so it may reflect a read error. The sample contains more than one DNA sequence encoding this CDR3. The CDR3 region is CACDTIEGGYSWDTRQMFF. The CDR3 DNA is TGCGCCTGTGACACGATTGAAGGGGGATACTCCTGGGACACCCGACAGATGTTTTTC. The chain uses TRDV2 and TRDJ3; the match to TRDD3 covers 8 bases. This CDR3 has 19 residues. CDR1 and CDR2 (germline): GEAIGNYY, EKD.

This clone was detected only a few times. Additional DNA sequences in this sample encode the identical CDR3. The J gene is TRDJ3, the V gene TRDV2; 13 bases are a match to TRDD3. The germline V gene encodes CDR1 GEAIGNYY and CDR2 EKD. The CDR3 spans 20 residues. The V gene end was trimmed by 1 base and the J gene end by 1 base; junction bases not matched to a gene: 6. The CDR3 sequence: CACDTVLGDTSSWDTRQMFF. Written as DNA, the CDR3 is TGTGCCTGTGACACAGTACTGGGGGATACGAGTTCCTGGGACACCCGACAGATGTTTTTC.

This clone was found many times. A much larger clone lies one base from this, so it may be a read error. This specimen includes other DNA sequences encoding the same CDR3. The chain couples TRDV2 to TRDJ3; 9 bases align to TRDD3. Germline trimming cut 0 bases from V and 1 base from J; bases unmatched to any gene: 3. The germline V gene encodes CDR1 GEAIGNYY and CDR2 EKD. The CDR3 extends over 18 amino acids. Here the CDR3 DNA reads TGTGCCTGTGACACCGGGGGATACAGGTCCTGGGACACCCGACAGATGTTTTTC. This encodes CACDTGGYRSWDTRQMFF.

In this sample, this clone turned up a few times. A junction end diverges from the germline sequence, so it may reflect a read error. Other DNA variants within this sample encode the same CDR3. CDR3 bases: TGTGCCTGCGACACCTGGGGGATACGTCCAGCACAACTCTTCTTT. As protein: CACDTWGIRPAQLFF. The chain is built from TRDV2 and TRDJ2, with 12 bases aligning to TRDD3. The germline CDR1 and CDR2 sequences are GEAIGNYY and EKD. The CDR3 has 15 amino acids.

This clone was seen only a few times. The same CDR3 also results from other DNA sequences found in this sample. The rearrangement uses TRDV2 and TRDJ3; 7 positions match TRDD3. Germline V gene data show CDR1 as GEAIGNYY and CDR2 as EKD. The CDR3 is made up of 19 amino acids. J was trimmed by 0 bases and V by 0 bases; bases with no gene match: 7. The CDR3 loop is CACDTVLGKSSWDTRQMFF. The CDR3 nucleotides are TGTGCCTGTGACACCGTACTGGGGAAAAGCTCCTGGGACACCCGACAGATGTTTTTC.

This clone was observed a handful of times. This sequence joins TRDV2 and TRDJ1, with 7 bases lining up with TRDD3. The CDR3 is 17 amino acids. CDR1 is GEAIGNYY, CDR2 EKD, per germline. J lost 0 bases, V lost 0 bases, and 9 bases had no gene match. In DNA, the CDR3 is TGTGCCTGTGACACCGTACTGGGGATGGTCCACACCGATAAACTCATCTTT. This gives the protein CACDTVLGMVHTDKLIF.

This clone has more than one count but fewer than ten. The sample carries other DNA sequences with the same CDR3. The J gene is TRDJ3, the V gene TRDV2, with 9 nucleotides matching TRDD3. CDR1 and CDR2 (germline): GEAIGNYY, EKD. V was pared by 1 base and J by 0 bases, with 6 bases of the junction left unmatched. This CDR3 comprises 19 residues. The CDR3 loop is CACDTLGDPSSWDTRQMFF. The CDR3, as DNA: TGTGCCTGTGACACTCTGGGGGATCCGAGCTCCTGGGACACCCGACAGATGTTTTTC.